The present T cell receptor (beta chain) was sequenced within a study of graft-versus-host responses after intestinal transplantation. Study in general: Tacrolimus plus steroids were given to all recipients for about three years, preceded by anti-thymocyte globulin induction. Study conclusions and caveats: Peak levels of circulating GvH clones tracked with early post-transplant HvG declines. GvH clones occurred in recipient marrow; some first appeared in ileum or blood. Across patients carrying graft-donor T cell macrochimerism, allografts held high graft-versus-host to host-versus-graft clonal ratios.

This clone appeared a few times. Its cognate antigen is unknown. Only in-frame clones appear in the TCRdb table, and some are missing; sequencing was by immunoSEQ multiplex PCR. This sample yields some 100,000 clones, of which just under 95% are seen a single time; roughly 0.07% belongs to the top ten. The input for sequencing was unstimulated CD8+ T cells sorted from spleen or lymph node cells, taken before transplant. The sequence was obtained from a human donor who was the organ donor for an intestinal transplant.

The CDR3 region has the DNA TGCAGCGTTGACAGGGGGCTGTCCACTGAAGCTTTCTTT. Its protein is CSVDRGLSTEAFF. The chain is built from TRBV29-1 and TRBJ1-1; 8 nucleotides align to TRBD1. This CDR3 is 13 amino acids long. The germline CDR1 and CDR2 sequences are SQVTM and ANQGSEA. Trimming took 3 bases from V and 4 from J; bases not matched to a gene: 4. Complete variable domain (other parts from reference TRBV29-1 and TRBJ1-1): SAVISQKPSRDICQRGTSLTIQCQVDSQVTMMFWYRQQPGQSLTLIATANQGSEATYESGFVIDKFPISRPNLTFSTLTVSNMSPEDSSIYLCSVDRGLSTEAFFGQGTRLTVV.